This TCR beta chain emerged from a study of blood T cell repertoires in COVID-19. With V trimmed by 7 bases and J by 1 base, 10 bases remained unmatched. The length of the CDR3 is 15 residues. Germline-derived CDR1 and CDR2 are LNHDA and SQIVND (reference sequence). Measured with immunoSEQ multiplex PCR; TCRdb has only the in-frame clones, and not every one. The table includes a few hundred thousand clones, about 85% detected once. V and J are TRBV19 and TRBJ2-7, with 7 nucleotides matching TRBD1. Sequenced material: peripheral blood. The source is a woman aged 18-29 years with acute or convalescent COVID-19. The CDR3 spells CASKTRDSDSYEQYF. The DNA for the CDR3 is TGTGCCAGTAAAACTCGGGACAGTGATTCCTACGAGCAGTACTTC.